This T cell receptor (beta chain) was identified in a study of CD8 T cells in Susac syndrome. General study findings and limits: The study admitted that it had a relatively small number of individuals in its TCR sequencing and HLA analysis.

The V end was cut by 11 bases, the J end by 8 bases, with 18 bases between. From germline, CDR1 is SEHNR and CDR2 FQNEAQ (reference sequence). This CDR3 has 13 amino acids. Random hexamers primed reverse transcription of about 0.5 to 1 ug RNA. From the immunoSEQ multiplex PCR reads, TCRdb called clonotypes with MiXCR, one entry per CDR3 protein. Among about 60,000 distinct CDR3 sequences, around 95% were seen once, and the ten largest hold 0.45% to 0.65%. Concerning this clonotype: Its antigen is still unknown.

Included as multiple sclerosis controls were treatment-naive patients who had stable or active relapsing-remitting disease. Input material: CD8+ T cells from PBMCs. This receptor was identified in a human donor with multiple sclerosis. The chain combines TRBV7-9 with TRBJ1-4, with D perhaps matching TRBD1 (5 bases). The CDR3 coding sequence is TGTGCCGCCGGGGACGCTATGAAAGAAAAACTGTTTTTT. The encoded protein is CAAGDAMKEKLFF.